This T cell receptor (beta chain) was sequenced for a study of blood T cell repertoires in COVID-19. Germline V gene data show CDR1 as SEHNR and CDR2 as FQNEAQ (reference sequence). The CDR3 extends over 14 amino acids. Trimming removed 4 bases at V and 7 bases at J, with 11 bases between. Sequenced by immunoSEQ multiplex PCR; TCRdb stores in-frame clones only, minus some. The sample records about 140,000 clones, almost 90% being singletons. This clone occurred once. This specimen includes other DNA sequences encoding the same CDR3. The TCR comes from a man between 45 and 60 years old with active or convalescent COVID-19. The V gene is TRBV7-9, the J gene TRBJ1-6, with D possibly matching TRBD1 (6 bases). Sequencing used peripheral blood. CDR3 protein: CASSSGTGNSPLHF. Here the CDR3 DNA reads TGTGCCAGCAGCTCCGGAACAGGGAATTCACCCCTCCACTTT. Full variable domain (remainder filled in from reference TRBV7-9 and TRBJ1-6): DTGVSQNPRHKITKRGQNVTFRCDPISEHNRLYWYRQTLGQGPEFLTYFQNEAQLEKSRLLSDRFSAERPKGSFSTLEIQRTEQGDSAMYLCASSSGTGNSPLHFGNGTRLTVT.